This T cell receptor beta chain came from a study of T cells in localized non-small cell lung cancer. Profiled with immunoSEQ multiplex PCR; TCRdb holds only in-frame clones, not every one. The sample shows 15,000 to 18,000 clones, around 87% of them seen only once. Germline CDR1 reads LNHDA; CDR2 reads SQIVND (reference sequence). The CDR3 consists of 15 residues. V was trimmed by 0 bases and J by 7 bases, leaving 12 bases between them. Findings and limits, study-wide: Clonality peaked in uninvolved adjacent lung rather than tumor. Adjacent lung exhibited a median of about 57 among the 100 most abundant tumor clones. Multi-region tumor sequencing was not done, so intratumor heterogeneity could not be excluded.

In regard to this clone: Its antigen is undetermined.

The chain is built from TRBV19 and TRBJ2-2; unclear D gene. The source of this sequence is a male donor older than 55 with stage II lung adenocarcinoma. This specimen consisted of peripheral blood mononuclear cells, obtained before any cancer treatment. The CDR3 nucleotides read TGTGCCAGTAGTATAGACGGCGCCCTTAGCGGGGAGCTGTTTTTT. It is translated as CASSIDGALSGELFF.